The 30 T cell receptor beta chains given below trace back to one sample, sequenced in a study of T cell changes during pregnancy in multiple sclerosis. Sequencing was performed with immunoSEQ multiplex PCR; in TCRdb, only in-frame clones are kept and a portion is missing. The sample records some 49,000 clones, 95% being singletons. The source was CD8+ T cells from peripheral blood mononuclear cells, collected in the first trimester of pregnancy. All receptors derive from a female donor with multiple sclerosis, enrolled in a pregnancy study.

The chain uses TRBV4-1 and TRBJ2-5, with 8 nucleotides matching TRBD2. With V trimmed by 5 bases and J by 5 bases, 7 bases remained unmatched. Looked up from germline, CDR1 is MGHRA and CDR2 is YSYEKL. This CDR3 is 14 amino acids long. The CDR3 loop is CASSSSGSGETQYF. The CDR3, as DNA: TGCGCCAGCAGCTCCAGCGGGAGCGGCGAGACCCAGTACTTC.

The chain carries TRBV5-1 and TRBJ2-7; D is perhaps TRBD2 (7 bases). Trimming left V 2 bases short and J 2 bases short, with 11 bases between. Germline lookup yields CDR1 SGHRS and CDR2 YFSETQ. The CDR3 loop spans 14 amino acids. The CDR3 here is CASSFSGGPYEQYF. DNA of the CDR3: TGCGCCAGCAGCTTTTCCGGGGGGCCCTACGAGCAGTACTTC.

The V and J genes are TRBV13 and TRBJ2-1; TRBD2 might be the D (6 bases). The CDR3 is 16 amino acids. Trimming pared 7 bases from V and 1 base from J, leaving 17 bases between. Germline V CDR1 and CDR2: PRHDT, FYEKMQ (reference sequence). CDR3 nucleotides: TGTGCCAGCACCTACAGCCCACGGGAGTCCTACAATGAGCAGTTCTTC. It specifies CASTYSPRESYNEQFF. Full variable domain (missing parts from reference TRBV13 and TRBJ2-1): AAGVIQSPRHLIKEKRETATLKCYPIPRHDTVYWYQQGPGQDPQFLISFYEKMQSDKGSIPDRFSAQQFSDYHSELNMSSLELGDSALYFCASTYSPRESYNEQFFGPGTRLTVL.

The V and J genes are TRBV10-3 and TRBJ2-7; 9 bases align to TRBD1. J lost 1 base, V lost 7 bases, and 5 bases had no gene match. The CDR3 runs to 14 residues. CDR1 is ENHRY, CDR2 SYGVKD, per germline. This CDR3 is CAITPGTGSYEQYF. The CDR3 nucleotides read TGTGCCATCACCCCCGGGACAGGGTCCTACGAGCAGTACTTC.

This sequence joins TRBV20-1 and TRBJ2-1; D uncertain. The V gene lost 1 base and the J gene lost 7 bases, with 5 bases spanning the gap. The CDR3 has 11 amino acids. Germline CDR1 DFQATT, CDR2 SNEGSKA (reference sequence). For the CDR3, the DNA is TGCAGTGCTAGAGTAGAGAATGAGCAGTTCTTC. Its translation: CSARVENEQFF.

The CDR3 nucleotides are TGCAGCGCCCAGAGCCAGGGCTACGAGCAGTACTTC. Translated: CSAQSQGYEQYF. The V gene is TRBV29-1, the J gene TRBJ2-7; possibly TRBD1 for D (5 bases). The CDR3 is made up of 12 amino acids. Trimming stripped 7 bases from V and 3 bases from J, with 13 bases between. CDR1 is SQVTM, CDR2 ANQGSEA, per germline.

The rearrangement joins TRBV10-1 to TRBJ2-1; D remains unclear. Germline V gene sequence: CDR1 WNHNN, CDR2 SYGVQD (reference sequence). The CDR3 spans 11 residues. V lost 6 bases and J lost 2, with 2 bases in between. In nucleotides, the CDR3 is TGCGCCAGCAGCGCCTACAATGAGCAGTTCTTC. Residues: CASSAYNEQFF.

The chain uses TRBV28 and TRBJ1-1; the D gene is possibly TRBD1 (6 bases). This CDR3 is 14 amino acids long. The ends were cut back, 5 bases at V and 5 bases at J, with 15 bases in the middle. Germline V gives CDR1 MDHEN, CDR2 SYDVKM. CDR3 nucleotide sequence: TGTGCCAGCAGTCCTACAGGGAGGGGGACTGAAGCTTTCTTT. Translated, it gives CASSPTGRGTEAFF.

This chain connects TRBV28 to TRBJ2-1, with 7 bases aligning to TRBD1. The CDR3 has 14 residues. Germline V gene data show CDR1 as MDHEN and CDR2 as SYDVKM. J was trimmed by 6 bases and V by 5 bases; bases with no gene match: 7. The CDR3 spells CASSLTGARNEQFF. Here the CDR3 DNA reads TGTGCCAGCAGTCTCACAGGGGCTCGCAATGAGCAGTTCTTC.

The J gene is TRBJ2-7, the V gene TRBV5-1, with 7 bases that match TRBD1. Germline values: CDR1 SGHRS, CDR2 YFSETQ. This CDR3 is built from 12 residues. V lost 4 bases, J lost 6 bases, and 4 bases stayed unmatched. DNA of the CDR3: TGCGCCAGCAGCACGAACAGGGGCGAGCAGTACTTC. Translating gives CASSTNRGEQYF.

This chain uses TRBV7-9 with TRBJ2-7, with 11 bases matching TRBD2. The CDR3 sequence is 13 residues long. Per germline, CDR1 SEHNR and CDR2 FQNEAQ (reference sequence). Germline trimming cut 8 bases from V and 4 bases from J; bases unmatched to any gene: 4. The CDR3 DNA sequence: TGTGCCAGCGGGACTAGCGGAAGTTACGAGCAGTACTTC. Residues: CASGTSGSYEQYF.

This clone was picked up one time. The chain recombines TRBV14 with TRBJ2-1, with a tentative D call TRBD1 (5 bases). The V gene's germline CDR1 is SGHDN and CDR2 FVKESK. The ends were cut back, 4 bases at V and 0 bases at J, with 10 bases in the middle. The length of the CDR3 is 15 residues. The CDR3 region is CASSLTGVSYNEQFF. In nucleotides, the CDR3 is TGTGCCAGCAGCCTTACAGGCGTCTCCTACAATGAGCAGTTCTTC.

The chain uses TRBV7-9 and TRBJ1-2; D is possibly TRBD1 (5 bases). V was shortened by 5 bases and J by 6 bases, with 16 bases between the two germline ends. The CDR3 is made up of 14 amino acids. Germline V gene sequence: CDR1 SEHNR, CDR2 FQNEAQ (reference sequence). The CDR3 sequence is CASSQTGGSDGYTF. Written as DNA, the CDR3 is TGTGCCAGCAGCCAAACGGGGGGATCTGATGGCTACACCTTC.

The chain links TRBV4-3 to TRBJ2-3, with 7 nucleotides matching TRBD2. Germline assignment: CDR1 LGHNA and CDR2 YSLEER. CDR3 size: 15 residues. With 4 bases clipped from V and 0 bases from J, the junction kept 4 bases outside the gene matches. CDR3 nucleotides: TGCGCCAGCAGCCCGACTAGCAGTAGCACAGATACGCAGTATTTT. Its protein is CASSPTSSSTDTQYF.

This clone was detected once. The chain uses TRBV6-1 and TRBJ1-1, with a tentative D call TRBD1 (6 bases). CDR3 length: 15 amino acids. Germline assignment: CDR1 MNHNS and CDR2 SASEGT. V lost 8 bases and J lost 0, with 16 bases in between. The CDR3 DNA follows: TGTGCCAGCCTGAGGACAGCAAGAATGAACACTGAAGCTTTCTTT. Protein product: CASLRTARMNTEAFF.

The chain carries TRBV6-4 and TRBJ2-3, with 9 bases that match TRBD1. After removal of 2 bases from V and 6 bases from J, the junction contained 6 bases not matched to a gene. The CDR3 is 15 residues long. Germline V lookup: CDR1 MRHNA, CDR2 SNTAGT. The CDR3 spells CASSDGTGGVDTQYF. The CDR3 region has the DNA TGTGCCAGCAGTGACGGTACAGGGGGCGTCGATACGCAGTATTTT.

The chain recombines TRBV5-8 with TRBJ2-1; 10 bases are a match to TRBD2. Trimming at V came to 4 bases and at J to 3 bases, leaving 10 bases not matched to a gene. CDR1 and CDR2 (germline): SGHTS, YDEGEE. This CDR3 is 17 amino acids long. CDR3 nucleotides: TGTGCCAGCAGCGCAGCCCTAGCGGGAGATTACTACAATGAGCAGTTCTTC. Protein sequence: CASSAALAGDYYNEQFF.

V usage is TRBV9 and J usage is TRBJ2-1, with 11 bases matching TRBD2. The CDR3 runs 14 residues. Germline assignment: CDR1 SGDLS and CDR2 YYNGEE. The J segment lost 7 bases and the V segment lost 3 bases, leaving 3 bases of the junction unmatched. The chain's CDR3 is CASSGLAGGNEQFF. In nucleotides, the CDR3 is TGTGCCAGCAGCGGGCTAGCGGGAGGAAATGAGCAGTTCTTC.

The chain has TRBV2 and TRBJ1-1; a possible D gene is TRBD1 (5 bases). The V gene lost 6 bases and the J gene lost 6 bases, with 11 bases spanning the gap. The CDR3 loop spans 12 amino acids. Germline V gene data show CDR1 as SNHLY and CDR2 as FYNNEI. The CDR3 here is CASRGGVAEAFF. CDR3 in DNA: TGTGCCAGCAGGGGGGGTGTTGCTGAAGCTTTCTTT.

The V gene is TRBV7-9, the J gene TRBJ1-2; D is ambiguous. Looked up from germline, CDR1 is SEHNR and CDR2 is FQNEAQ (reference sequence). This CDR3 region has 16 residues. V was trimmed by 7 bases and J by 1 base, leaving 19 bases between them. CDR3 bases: TGTGCCAGCACTCTTTACCCTAATATAGTTAACTATGGCTACACCTTC. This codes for CASTLYPNIVNYGYTF.

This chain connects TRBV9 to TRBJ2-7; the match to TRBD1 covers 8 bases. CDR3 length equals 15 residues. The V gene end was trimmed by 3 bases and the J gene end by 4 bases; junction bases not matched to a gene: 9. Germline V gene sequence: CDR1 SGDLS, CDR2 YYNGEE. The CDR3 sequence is CASSEEDRGWYEQYF. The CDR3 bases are TGTGCCAGCAGCGAAGAAGACAGGGGATGGTACGAGCAGTACTTC.

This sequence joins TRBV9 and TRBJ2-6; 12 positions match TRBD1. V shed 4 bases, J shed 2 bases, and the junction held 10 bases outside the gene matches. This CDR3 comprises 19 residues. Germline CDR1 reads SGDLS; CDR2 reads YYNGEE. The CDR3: CASSSPGTGGFTGANVLTF. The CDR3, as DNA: TGTGCCAGCAGCTCCCCGGGGACAGGGGGCTTTACTGGGGCCAACGTCCTGACTTTC.

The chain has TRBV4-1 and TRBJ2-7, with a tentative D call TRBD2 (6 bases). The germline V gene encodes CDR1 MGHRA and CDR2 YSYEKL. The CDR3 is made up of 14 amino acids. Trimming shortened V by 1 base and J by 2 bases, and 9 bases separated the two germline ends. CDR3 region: CASSQAGAPYEQYF. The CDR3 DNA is TGCGCCAGCAGCCAAGCGGGAGCGCCCTACGAGCAGTACTTC.

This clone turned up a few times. The CDR3 nucleotides read TGTGCCAGCAGTCCGGCAGGGGGCTTTCGTTCGAGATACACCTTC. Protein product: CASSPAGGFRSRYTF. The chain uses TRBV27 and TRBJ1-2, with TRBD1 matching 8 bases. The CDR3 sequence is 15 residues long. With V trimmed by 5 bases and J by 11 bases, 16 bases remained unmatched. Germline V CDR1 and CDR2: MNHEY, SMNVEV (reference sequence).

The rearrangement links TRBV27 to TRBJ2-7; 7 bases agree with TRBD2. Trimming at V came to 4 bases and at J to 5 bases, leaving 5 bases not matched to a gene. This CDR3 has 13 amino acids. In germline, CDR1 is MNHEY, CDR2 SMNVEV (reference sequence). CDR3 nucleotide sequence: TGTGCCAGCAGTTCCACCGGGGGGAACGAGCAGTACTTC. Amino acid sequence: CASSSTGGNEQYF.

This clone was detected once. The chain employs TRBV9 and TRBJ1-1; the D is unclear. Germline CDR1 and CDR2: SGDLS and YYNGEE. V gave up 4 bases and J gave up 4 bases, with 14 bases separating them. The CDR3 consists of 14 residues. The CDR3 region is CASSPRGGVTEAFF. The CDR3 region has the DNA TGTGCCAGCAGCCCTCGAGGAGGTGTCACTGAAGCTTTCTTT.

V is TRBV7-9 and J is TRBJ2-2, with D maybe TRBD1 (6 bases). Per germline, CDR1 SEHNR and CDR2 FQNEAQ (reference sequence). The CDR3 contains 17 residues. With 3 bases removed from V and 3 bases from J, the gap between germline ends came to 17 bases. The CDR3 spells CASSLLEQQGHTGELFF. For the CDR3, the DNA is TGTGCCAGCAGCTTGCTGGAGCAACAGGGACACACCGGGGAGCTGTTTTTT.

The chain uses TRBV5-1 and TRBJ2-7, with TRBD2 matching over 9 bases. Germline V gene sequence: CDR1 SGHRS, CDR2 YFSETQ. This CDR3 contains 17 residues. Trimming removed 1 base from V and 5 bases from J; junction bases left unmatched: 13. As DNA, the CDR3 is TGCGCCAGCAGCTTGTTCCCCGCGGGGACTAGCTGGGACGAGCAGTACTTC. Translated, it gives CASSLFPAGTSWDEQYF. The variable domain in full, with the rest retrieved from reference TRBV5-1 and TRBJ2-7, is KAGVTQTPRYLIKTRGQQVTLSCSPISGHRSVSWYQQTPGQGLQFLFEYFSETQRNKGNFPGRFSGRQFSNSRSEMNVSTLELGDSALYLCASSLFPAGTSWDEQYFGPGTRLTVT.

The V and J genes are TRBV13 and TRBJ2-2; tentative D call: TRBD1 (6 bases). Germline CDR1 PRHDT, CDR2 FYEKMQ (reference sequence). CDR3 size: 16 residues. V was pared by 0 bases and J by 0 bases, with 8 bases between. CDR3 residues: CASSLGQGPNTGELFF. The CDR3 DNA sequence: TGTGCCAGCAGCTTAGGTCAGGGGCCGAACACCGGGGAGCTGTTTTTT. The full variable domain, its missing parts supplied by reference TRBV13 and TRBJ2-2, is AAGVIQSPRHLIKEKRETATLKCYPIPRHDTVYWYQQGPGQDPQFLISFYEKMQSDKGSIPDRFSAQQFSDYHSELNMSSLELGDSALYFCASSLGQGPNTGELFFGEGSRLTVL.

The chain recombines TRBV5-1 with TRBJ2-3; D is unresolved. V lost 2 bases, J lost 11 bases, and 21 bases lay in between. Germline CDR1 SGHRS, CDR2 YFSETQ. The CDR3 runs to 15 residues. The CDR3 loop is CASSLRPRPLDGQYF. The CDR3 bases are TGCGCCAGCAGCTTAAGACCCAGGCCCCTCGATGGGCAGTATTTT.